This T cell receptor (beta chain) was identified in a study of shared clonotypes between healthy human individuals. Findings and caveats of the study: Relative to their counterparts shared across all four donors, non-shared clonotypes exhibited diminished generation probabilities.

CDR1 SGHRS and CDR2 YFSETQ come from the germline V gene. Unmatched junction bases numbered 19, after V lost 7 bases and J lost 5 bases. This CDR3 is 17 amino acids long. Deep-level settings were used for running the assay. Around 200 ng DNA, around 30,000 T cell genomes, went into each sorted-subset replicate PCR. Source study methods: Quality scores were absent from the junction-only immunoSEQ sequences, so filtering differed. Some clones are missing from TCRdb's copy, which holds only in-frame ones; the method was immunoSEQ multiplex PCR. For V, J and clone size, that table is used; D and trimming come from the DNA. The sample comprises a few million clones, more than 90% of which are singletons, and approximately 0.13% rests with the top ten. On this clone itself: Its antigen is undetermined.

This receptor was obtained from a man aged 18-30 years in good health. The V call is TRBV5-1, the J call TRBJ2-3; TRBD1 agrees at 7 bases. Sequencing was performed on naive CD4+ T cells sorted from blood. Subset in this sample: CD45RA+ positively selected. The CDR3 is CASSAYRQGVEVDTQYF. Here the CDR3 DNA reads TGCGCCAGCTCAGCGTATAGACAGGGTGTAGAGGTAGATACGCAGTATTTT.